The source of this T cell receptor beta chain is a study of T cell responses to AZD1222 COVID-19 vaccine. Study results and limitations: Baseline seropositives among AZD1222 recipients totaled only six or seven.

V shed 1 base, J shed 7 bases, and the junction held 13 bases outside the gene matches. The CDR3 spans 18 residues. Germline V CDR1 and CDR2: MNHEY, SMNVEV (reference sequence). Regarding this clone: Its antigen is unknown.

Sequencing used immunoSEQ multiplex PCR; TCRdb keeps in-frame clones, though not all of them. The sample holds about 94,000 clones, about 90% seen once. The chain links TRBV27 to TRBJ1-6, with 7 bases identical to TRBD1. Sequenced here: peripheral blood, sampled on day 0 of AZD1222 vaccination. This TCR derives from an adult in good health. The CDR3 loop reads CASSLLAPDRVGNSPLHF. For the CDR3, the DNA is TGTGCCAGCAGTTTATTGGCCCCCGACAGGGTGGGAAATTCACCCCTCCACTTT.